This paragraph covers one TCR beta chain sequence. The antigen is not known. This entry belongs to a study of OX40 agonist ivuxolimab in advanced cancers. Study background: Age averaged around 60 years (range roughly 23 to 79), and less than 85% were male.

Study outcomes and limitations: The expanded peripheral T cells' antigen specificity was not determined. Expanded clones belonging to CD8+ T cells outnumbered, on average, those of CD4+. Several nonresponders also turned out to have low normalized T-cell clonal expansion.

Profiled with immunoSEQ multiplex PCR; TCRdb holds only in-frame clones, not every one. The sample records some 63,000 clones, 84% being singletons. Trimming took off 0 bases at V and 1 base at J, with 15 bases between the two ends. CDR3 length equals 17 residues. Germline CDR1 reads WNHNN; CDR2 reads SYGVQD (reference sequence). The receptor's source is an adult with an advanced solid tumor such as melanoma, head and neck, liver or kidney cancer. J is TRBJ2-5 and V is TRBV10-1; no firm D call. This sample comprised CD4+ or CD8+ T cells sorted from blood, obtained in a trial of the OX40 agonist ivuxolimab. CDR3: CASSESLAGVTQETQYF. CDR3 nucleotide sequence: TGCGCCAGCAGTGAGTCGTTGGCAGGAGTTACCCAAGAGACCCAGTACTTC.